In its sample, the clone carrying this T cell receptor (beta chain) was seen once. This specimen comes from a study of blood T cell repertoires in COVID-19. Study in general: Samples of COVID-19 (acute and convalescent) were obtained from the United States, Italy and Spain.

The ends were cut back, 11 bases at V and 0 bases at J, with 17 bases in the middle. Germline loops: CDR1 LNHDA, CDR2 SQIVND (reference sequence). The CDR3 covers 15 residues. Cohorts were determined from participant-reported clinical history. Two negative PCRs, clearance, or symptom resolution had been documented for recovered Cohort 3 donors. Sequencing used immunoSEQ multiplex PCR; TCRdb keeps in-frame clones, though not all of them. The table shows 400,000 to 450,000 clones, with 80% to 90% occurring only once. The clonotype originates from a man between 25 and 39 years old who had recovered from COVID-19. Sequenced sample: PBMCs or T cells enriched from blood (not recorded which). This sequence joins TRBV19 and TRBJ1-5, with D possibly TRBD1 on 6 matching bases. Written as DNA, the CDR3 is TGTGCCGCGGGGGGGGGCTGGAGTAGCAATCAGCCCCAGCATTTT. It translates to CAAGGGWSSNQPQHF.